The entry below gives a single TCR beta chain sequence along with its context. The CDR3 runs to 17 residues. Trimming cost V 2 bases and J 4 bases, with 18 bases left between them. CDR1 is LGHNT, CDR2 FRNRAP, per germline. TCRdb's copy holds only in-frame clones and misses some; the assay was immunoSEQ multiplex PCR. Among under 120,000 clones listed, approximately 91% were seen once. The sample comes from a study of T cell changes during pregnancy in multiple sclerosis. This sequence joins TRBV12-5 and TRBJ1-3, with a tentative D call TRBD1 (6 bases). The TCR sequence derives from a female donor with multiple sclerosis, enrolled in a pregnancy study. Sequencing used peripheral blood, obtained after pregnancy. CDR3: CASGLLRQDLGGNTIYF. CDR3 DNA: TGTGCTAGTGGTTTGCTTCGACAGGACCTGGGAGGAAACACCATATATTTT.